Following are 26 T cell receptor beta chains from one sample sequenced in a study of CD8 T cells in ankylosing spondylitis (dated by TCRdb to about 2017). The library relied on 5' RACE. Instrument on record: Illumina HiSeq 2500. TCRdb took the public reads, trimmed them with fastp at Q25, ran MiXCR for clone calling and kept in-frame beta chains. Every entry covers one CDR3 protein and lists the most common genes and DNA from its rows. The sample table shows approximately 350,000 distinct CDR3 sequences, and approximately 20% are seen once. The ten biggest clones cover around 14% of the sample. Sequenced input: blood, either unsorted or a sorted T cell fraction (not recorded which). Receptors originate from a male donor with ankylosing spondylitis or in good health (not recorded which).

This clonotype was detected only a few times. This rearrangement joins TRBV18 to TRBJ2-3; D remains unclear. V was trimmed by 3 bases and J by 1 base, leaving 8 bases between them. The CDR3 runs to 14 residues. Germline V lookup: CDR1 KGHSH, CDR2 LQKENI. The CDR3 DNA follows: TGTGCCAGCTCACCGATGACACGCACAGATACGCAGTATTTT. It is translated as CASSPMTRTDTQYF.

The CDR3 here is CASSSISGVGLYEQYF. CDR3 in DNA: TGCGCCAGCAGCTCTATTAGCGGGGTAGGTCTGTACGAGCAGTACTTC. The rearrangement joins TRBV5-1 to TRBJ2-7; 8 nucleotides agree with TRBD2. The CDR3 is 16 amino acids. Germline CDR1 is SGHRS and CDR2 is YFSETQ. The V gene end was trimmed by 3 bases and the J gene end by 4 bases; junction bases not matched to a gene: 12. Supplemented by reference TRBV5-1 and TRBJ2-7, the full variable domain reads KAGVTQTPRYLIKTRGQQVTLSCSPISGHRSVSWYQQTPGQGLQFLFEYFSETQRNKGNFPGRFSGRQFSNSRSEMNVSTLELGDSALYLCASSSISGVGLYEQYFGPGTRLTVT.

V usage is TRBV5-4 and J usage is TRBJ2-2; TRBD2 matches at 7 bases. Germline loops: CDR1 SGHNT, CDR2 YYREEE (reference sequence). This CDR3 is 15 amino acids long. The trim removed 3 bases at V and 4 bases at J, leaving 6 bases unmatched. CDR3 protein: CASSSGTILTGELFF. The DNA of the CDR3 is TGTGCCAGCAGCTCCGGGACTATCCTCACCGGGGAGCTGTTTTTT.

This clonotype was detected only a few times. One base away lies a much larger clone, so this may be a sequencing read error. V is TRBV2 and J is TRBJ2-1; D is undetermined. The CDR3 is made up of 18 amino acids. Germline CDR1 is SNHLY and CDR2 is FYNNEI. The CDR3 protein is CTSSLASQSRWAYNEQFF. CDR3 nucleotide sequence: TGTACCAGCAGTTTAGCTTCCCAGTCCCGGTGGGCCTACAATGAGCAGTTCTTC.

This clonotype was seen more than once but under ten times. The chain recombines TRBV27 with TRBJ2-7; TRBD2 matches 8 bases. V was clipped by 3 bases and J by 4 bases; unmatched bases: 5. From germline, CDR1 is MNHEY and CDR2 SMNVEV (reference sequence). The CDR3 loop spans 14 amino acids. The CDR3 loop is CASSLASGGYEQYF. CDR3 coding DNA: TGTGCCAGCAGTTTGGCCAGCGGGGGTTACGAGCAGTACTTC.

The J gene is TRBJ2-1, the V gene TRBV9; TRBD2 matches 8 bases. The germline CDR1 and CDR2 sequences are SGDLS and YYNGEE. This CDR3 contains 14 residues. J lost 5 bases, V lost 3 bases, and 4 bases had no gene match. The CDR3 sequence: CASSGAGAHNEQFF. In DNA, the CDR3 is TGTGCCAGCAGCGGAGCGGGGGCCCACAATGAGCAGTTCTTC.

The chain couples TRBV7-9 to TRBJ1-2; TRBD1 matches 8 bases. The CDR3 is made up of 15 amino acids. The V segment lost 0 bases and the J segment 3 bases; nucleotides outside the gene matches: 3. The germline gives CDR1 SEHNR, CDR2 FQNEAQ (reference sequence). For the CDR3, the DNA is TGTGCCAGCAGCTTAGCTACAGGGGGGCACTATGGCTACACCTTC. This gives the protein CASSLATGGHYGYTF.

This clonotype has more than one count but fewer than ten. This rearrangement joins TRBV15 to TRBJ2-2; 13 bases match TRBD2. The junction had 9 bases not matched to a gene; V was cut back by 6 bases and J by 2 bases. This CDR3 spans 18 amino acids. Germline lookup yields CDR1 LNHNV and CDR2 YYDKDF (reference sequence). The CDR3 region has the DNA TGTGCCACCAGACCTGGACTAGCGGGGGCACTAAACACCGGGGAGCTGTTTTTT. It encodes CATRPGLAGALNTGELFF.

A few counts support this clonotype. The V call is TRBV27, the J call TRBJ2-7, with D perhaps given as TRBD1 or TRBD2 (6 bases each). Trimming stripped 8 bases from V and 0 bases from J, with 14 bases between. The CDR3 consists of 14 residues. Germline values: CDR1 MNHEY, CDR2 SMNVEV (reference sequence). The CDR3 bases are TGTGCCAGCGGCCAGTCGGGGGCCTCCTACGAGCAGTACTTC. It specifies CASGQSGASYEQYF.

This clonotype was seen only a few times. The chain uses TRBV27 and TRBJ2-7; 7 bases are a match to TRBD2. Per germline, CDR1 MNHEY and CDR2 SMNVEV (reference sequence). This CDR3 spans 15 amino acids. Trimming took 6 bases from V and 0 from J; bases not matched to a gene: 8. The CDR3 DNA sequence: TGTGCCAGCAGCCACGCGAGCGGGGTCTCCTACGAGCAGTACTTC. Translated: CASSHASGVSYEQYF.

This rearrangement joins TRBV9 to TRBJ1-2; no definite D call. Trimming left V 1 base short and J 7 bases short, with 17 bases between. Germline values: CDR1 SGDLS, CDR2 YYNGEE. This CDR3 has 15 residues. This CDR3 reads CASSVSHYLAGGYTF. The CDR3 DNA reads TGTGCCAGCAGCGTAAGCCACTACCTAGCGGGTGGCTACACCTTC.

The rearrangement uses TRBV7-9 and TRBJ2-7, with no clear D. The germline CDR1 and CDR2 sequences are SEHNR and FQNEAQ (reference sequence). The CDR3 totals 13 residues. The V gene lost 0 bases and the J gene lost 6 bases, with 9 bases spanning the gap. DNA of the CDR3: TGTGCCAGCAGCTTAGCTGGGTTTCCCGAGCAGTACTTC. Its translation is CASSLAGFPEQYF.

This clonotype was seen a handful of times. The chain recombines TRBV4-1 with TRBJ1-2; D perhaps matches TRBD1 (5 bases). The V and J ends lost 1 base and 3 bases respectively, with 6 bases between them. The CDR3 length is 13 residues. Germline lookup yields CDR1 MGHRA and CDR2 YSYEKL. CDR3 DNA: TGCGCCAGCAGCCAAGCCAGGGACTATGGCTACACCTTC. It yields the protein CASSQARDYGYTF.

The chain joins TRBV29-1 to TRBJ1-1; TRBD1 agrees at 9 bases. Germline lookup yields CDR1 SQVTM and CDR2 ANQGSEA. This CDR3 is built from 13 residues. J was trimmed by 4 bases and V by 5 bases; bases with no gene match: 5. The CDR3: CSVSTGGTTEAFF. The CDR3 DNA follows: TGCAGCGTTTCGACAGGGGGAACCACTGAAGCTTTCTTT.

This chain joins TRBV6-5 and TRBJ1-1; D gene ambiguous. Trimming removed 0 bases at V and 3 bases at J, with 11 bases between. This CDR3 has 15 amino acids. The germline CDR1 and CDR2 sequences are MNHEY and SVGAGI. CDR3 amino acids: CASSYSEGSHTEAFF. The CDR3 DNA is TGTGCCAGCAGTTACTCTGAGGGTTCCCACACTGAAGCTTTCTTT.

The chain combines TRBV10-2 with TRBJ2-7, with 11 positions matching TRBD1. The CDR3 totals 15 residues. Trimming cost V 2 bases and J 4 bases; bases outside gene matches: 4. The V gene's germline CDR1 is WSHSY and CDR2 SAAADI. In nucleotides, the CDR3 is TGCGCCAGCAGTGAGCTTGGGACAGGGGGATACGAGCAGTACTTC. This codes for CASSELGTGGYEQYF.

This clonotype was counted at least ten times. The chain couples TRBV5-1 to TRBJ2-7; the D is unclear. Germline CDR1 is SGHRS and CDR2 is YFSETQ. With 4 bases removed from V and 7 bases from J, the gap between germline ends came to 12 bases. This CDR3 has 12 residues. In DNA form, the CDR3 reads TGCGCCAGCAGCCCCGGGTGGGGAGAGCAGTACTTC. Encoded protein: CASSPGWGEQYF.

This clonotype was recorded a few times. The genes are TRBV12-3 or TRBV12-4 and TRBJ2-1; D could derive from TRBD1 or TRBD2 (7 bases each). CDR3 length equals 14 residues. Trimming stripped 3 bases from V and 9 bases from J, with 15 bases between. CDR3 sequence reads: CASSFMSGGGEQFF. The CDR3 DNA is TGTGCCAGCAGTTTTATGTCAGGGGGGGGTGAGCAGTTCTTC.

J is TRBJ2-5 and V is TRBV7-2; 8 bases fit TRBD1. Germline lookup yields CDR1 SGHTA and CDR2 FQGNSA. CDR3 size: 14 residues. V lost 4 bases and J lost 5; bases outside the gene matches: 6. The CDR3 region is CASSSPTGAETQYF. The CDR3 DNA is TGTGCCAGCAGCTCCCCGACAGGGGCGGAGACCCAGTACTTC.

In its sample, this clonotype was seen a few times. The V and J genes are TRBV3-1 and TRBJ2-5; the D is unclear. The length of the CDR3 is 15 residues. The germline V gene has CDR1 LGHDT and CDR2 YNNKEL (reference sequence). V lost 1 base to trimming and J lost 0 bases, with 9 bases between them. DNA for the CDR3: TGTGCCAGCAGCCAAGTCGATCCGTACCAAGAGACCCAGTACTTC. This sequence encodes CASSQVDPYQETQYF.

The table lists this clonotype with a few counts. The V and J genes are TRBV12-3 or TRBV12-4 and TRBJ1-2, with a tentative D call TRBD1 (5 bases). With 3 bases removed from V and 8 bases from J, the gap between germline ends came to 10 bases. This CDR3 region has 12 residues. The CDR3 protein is CASSFSPGGYTF. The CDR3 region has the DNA TGTGCCAGCAGTTTCTCGCCAGGGGGCTACACCTTC.

CDR3 residues: CASSSGLAGGPHEQFF. In DNA form, the CDR3 reads TGTGCCAGCAGCTCGGGATTAGCGGGGGGGCCTCATGAGCAGTTCTTC. This chain links TRBV7-9 with TRBJ2-1; the match to TRBD2 covers 11 bases. Trimming removed 4 bases from V and 8 bases from J; junction bases left unmatched: 10. The CDR3 has 16 amino acids. CDR1 and CDR2 (germline): SEHNR, FQNEAQ (reference sequence).

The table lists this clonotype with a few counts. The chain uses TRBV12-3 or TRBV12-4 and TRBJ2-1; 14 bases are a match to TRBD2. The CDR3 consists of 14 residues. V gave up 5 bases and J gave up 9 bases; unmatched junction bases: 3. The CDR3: CASSPGLAGAEQFF. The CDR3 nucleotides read TGTGCCAGCAGTCCGGGACTAGCGGGGGCTGAGCAGTTCTTC.

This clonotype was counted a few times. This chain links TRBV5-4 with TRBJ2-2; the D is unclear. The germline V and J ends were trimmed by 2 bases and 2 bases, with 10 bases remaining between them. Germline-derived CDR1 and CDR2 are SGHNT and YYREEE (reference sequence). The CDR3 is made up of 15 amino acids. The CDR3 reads CASSLGDINTGELFF. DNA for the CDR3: TGTGCCAGCAGCTTAGGCGACATCAACACCGGGGAGCTGTTTTTT.

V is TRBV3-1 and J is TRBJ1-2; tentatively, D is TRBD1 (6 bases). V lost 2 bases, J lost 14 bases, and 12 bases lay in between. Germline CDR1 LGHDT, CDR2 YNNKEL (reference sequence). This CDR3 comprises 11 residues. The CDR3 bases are TGTGCCAGCAGCCAACGACAGGATTGGACCTTC. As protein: CASSQRQDWTF. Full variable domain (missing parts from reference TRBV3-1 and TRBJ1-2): DTAVSQTPKYLVTQMGNDKSIKCEQNLGHDTMYWYKQDSKKFLKIMFSYNNKELIINETVPNRFSPKSPDKAHLNLHINSLELGDSAVYFCASSQRQDWTFGSGTRLTVV.

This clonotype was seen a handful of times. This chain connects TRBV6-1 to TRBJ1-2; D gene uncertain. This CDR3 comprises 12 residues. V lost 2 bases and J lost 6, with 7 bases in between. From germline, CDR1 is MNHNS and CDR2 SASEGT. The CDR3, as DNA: TGTGCCAGCAGTGAACTTGGGAATGGCTACACCTTC. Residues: CASSELGNGYTF.